Listed below are T cell receptor beta chains from one sample, sequenced in a study of glioma-infiltrating T cells after dendritic cell vaccination. Assay: immunoSEQ multiplex PCR; the TCRdb copy retains only in-frame clones and omits some. This sample has tens of thousands of clones, with around 90% found just once. The material was blood, obtained after dendritic cell vaccination. The receptors were gathered from a human donor with glioblastoma. Both conserved end residues are trimmed from each CDR3.

J gene | V gene | CDR3 protein
TRBJ1-5 | TRBV6-4 | ASGLSNQPQH
TRBJ2-1 | TRBV27 | ASSSRDSIYNEQF
TRBJ2-1 | TRBV9 | ASSAGLGPFGEQF
TRBJ1-1 | TRBV18 | ASSPQTGVNEAF
TRBJ2-5 | TRBV27 | ASSPDRYNQETQY
TRBJ2-2 | TRBV6-6 | ASSFRQDTGELF
TRBJ1-1 | TRBV6-5 | ASSRDRDRAAF
TRBJ1-3 | TRBV7-2 | ASSSRTGNTIY
TRBJ1-4 | TRBV5-4 | ASSSTTRGQGSGLF
TRBJ1-3 | TRBV11-2 | ASSSERNTIY
TRBJ2-2 | TRBV5-1 | ASSYSGTGDTGELF
TRBJ2-5 | TRBV6-1 | ASSTDRGKQETQY
TRBJ2-5 | TRBV5-1 | ASSLIGSQETQY
TRBJ1-2 | TRBV5-4 | ASSYGTGTMAYT
TRBJ2-1 | TRBV14 | ASSYTRSSEQF
TRBJ2-3 | TRBV4-1 | ASSFDRNTDTQY
TRBJ2-5 | TRBV11-3 | ASSLGGLDETQY
TRBJ1-1 | TRBV4-3 | ASSQERGLNTEAF
TRBJ2-1 | TRBV19 | ASSPDRGGHYNEQF
TRBJ2-1 | TRBV12-2 | ASRHDSAYNEQF
TRBJ1-4 | TRBV4-1 | ASSKTGLINEKLF
TRBJ2-2 | TRBV5-1 | ASSPGQGGELF
- | TRBV5-4 | ASSLAPGGGYEQY
TRBJ1-6 | TRBV2 | ASSFSGGRSYNSPLH
TRBJ2-3 | TRBV27 | ASSDRQGTDTQY